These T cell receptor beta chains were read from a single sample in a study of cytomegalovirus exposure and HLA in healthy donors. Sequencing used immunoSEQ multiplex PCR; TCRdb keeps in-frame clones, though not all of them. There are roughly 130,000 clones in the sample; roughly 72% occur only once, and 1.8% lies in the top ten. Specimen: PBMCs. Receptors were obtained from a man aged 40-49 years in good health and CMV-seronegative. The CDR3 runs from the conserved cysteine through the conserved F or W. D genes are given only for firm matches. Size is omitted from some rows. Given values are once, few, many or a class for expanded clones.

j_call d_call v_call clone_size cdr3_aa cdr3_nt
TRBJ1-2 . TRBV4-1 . CASSPPRGVTNYGYTF TGCGCCAGCAGCCCCCCCAGGGGAGTAACTAACTATGGCTACACCTTC
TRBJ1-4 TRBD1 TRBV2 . CAGQGPNEKLFF TGTGCCGGACAGGGACCTAATGAAAAACTGTTTTTT
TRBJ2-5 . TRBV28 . CASSLLVGEAQETQYF TGTGCCAGCAGTTTATTAGTGGGGGAGGCTCAAGAGACCCAGTACTTC
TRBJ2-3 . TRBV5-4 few CASTSPRSGTDTQYF TGTGCCAGCACCTCCCCGCGGTCGGGCACAGATACGCAGTATTTT
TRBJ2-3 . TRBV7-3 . CASSYLRTDTQYF TGTGCCAGCAGCTATCTAAGAACAGATACGCAGTATTTT
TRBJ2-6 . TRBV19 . CASSVRHLLSGANVLTF TGTGCCAGTAGTGTAAGACACCTACTTTCTGGGGCCAACGTCCTGACTTTC
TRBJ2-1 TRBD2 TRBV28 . CASSPLSGRGYNEQFF TGTGCCAGCAGTCCTCTCAGCGGGAGGGGGTACAATGAGCAGTTCTTC
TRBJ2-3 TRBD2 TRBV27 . CASSLSAGGPPDTQYF TGTGCCAGCAGTCTCTCAGCGGGGGGGCCCCCAGATACGCAGTATTTT
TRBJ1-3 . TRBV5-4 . CASSLGDISSGNTIYF TGTGCCAGCAGCCTGGGTGACATTAGCTCTGGAAACACCATATATTTT
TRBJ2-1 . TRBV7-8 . CASSPKNGDNEQFF TGTGCCAGCAGCCCCAAGAACGGGGACAATGAGCAGTTCTTC
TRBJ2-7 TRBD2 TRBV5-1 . CASSKSPAGGTYEQYF TGCGCCAGCAGCAAATCGCCAGCGGGGGGAACCTACGAGCAGTACTTC
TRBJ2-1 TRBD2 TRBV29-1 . CSVARLASNEQFF TGCAGCGTTGCCCGACTAGCCTCCAATGAGCAGTTCTTC
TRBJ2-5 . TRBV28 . CASSSLGLGKETQYF TGTGCCAGCAGTTCCCTGGGACTGGGAAAAGAGACCCAGTACTTC
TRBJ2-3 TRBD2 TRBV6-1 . CASSEILAGGINTQYF TGTGCCAGCAGTGAAATACTAGCGGGAGGCATAAATACGCAGTATTTT
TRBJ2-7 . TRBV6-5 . CASGRQVYEQYF TGTGCCAGCGGCCGACAGGTCTACGAGCAGTACTTC
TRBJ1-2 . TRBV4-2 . CASSQVTADYGYTF TGTGCCAGCAGCCAAGTTACGGCGGACTATGGCTACACCTTC
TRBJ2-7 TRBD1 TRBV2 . CARETGQGAREQYF TGTGCCAGGGAGACGGGACAGGGGGCGCGGGAGCAGTACTTC
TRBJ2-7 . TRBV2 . CASRLAYEQYF TGTGCCAGCCGACTGGCCTACGAGCAGTACTTC
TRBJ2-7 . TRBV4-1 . CASSQDIALAATYEQYF TGCGCCAGCAGCCAAGATATAGCGTTAGCGGCCACCTACGAGCAGTACTTC
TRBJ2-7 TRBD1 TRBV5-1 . CASSYGTGVYEQYF TGCGCCAGCAGCTACGGGACAGGGGTCTACGAGCAGTACTTC
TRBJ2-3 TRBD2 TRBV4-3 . CASSQAAGGLRTDTQYF TGCGCCAGCAGCCAAGCTGCGGGGGGATTGAGGACAGATACGCAGTATTTT
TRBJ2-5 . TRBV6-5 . CASSKGGGRCETQYF TGTGCCAGCTCTAAAGGGGGGGGGCGCTGCGAGACCCAGTACTTC
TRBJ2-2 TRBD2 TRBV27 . CASSLYGLAGASNTGELFF TGTGCCAGCAGTTTATACGGACTAGCGGGAGCTTCGAACACCGGGGAGCTGTTTTTT
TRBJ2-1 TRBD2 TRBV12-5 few CASGLRGSGDEQFF TGTGCTAGTGGTTTGCGCGGGAGTGGCGATGAGCAGTTCTTC
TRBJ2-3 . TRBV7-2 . CASSGLSGTQYF TGTGCCAGCAGCGGCCTCTCAGGTACGCAGTATTTT
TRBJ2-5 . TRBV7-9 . CASSSQQETQYF TGTGCCAGCAGCTCCCAACAAGAGACCCAGTACTTC
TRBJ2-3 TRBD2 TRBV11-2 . CASSSSREEGTDTQYF TGTGCCAGCAGCTCTAGCCGGGAGGAGGGGACAGATACGCAGTATTTT
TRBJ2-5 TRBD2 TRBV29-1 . CSVGGTSGSIQETQYF TGCAGCGTTGGGGGCACTAGCGGGAGTATACAGGAGACCCAGTACTTC
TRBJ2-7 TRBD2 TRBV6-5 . CASSRGGNYEQYF TGTGCCAGCAGCCGGGGGGGGAATTACGAGCAGTACTTC
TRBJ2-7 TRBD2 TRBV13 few CASSLGLAGIEQYF TGTGCCAGCAGCTTAGGACTAGCGGGTATTGAGCAGTACTTC
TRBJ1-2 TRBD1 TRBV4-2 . CASSPYVDRELYGYTF TGTGCCAGCAGCCCATACGTCGACAGGGAACTCTATGGCTACACCTTC
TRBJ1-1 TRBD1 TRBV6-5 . CASSFGQGLEAFF TGTGCCAGCAGTTTCGGACAGGGTCTCGAAGCTTTCTTT
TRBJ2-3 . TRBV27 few CATRLASTDTQYF TGTGCCACCCGATTGGCTAGCACAGATACGCAGTATTTT
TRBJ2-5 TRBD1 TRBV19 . CASSWTGQETQYF TGTGCCAGTAGCTGGACAGGGCAAGAGACCCAGTACTTC
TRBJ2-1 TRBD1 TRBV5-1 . CASSSGGAESYNEQFF TGCGCCAGCAGCTCAGGGGGCGCGGAATCCTACAATGAGCAGTTCTTC
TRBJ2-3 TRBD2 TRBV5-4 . CASSLPKRGGPRDTQYF TGTGCCAGCAGCTTGCCTAAACGGGGGGGACCAAGGGATACGCAGTATTTT
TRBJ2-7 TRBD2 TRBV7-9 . CASSLGGGSYEQYF TGTGCCAGCAGCTTAGGGGGGGGCTCCTACGAGCAGTACTTC
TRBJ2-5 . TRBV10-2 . CASSEQAAKQETQYF TGCGCCAGCAGTGAGCAGGCAGCAAAACAGGAGACCCAGTACTTC
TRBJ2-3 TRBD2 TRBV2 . CASMGLGGGTDTQYF TGTGCCAGCATGGGCCTGGGCGGGGGGACAGATACGCAGTATTTT
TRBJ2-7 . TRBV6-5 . CASSNGDIPYEQYF TGTGCCAGCAGTAACGGAGATATACCCTACGAGCAGTACTTC
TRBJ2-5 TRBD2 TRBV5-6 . CASSLVGAGGGIQETQYF TGTGCCAGCAGCTTGGTAGGGGCAGGCGGGGGGATCCAAGAGACCCAGTACTTC
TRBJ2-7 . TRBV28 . CASSLIPQRLDYEQYF TGTGCCAGCAGTTTAATCCCTCAGCGGCTGGACTACGAGCAGTACTTC
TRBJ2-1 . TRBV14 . CASSQENRFSYNEQFF TGTGCCAGCAGCCAAGAGAACAGATTTTCCTACAATGAGCAGTTCTTC
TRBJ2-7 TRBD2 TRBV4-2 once CASSPRDGGTYEQYF TGTGCCAGCAGCCCCCGTGACGGGGGGACCTACGAGCAGTACTTC
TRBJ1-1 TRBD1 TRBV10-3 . CAISVNRGNTEAFF TGTGCCATCAGTGTGAACAGGGGGAACACTGAAGCTTTCTTT
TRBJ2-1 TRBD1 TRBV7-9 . CASSPPGRTGGNEQFF TGTGCCAGCAGCCCCCCAGGGCGGACAGGGGGCAATGAGCAGTTCTTC
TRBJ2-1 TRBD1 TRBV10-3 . CAISTRQGAGDNEQFF TGTGCCATCAGCACCCGGCAGGGGGCTGGGGACAATGAGCAGTTCTTC
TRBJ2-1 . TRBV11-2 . CASSFRTGTNYNEQFF TGTGCCAGCAGCTTTAGAACCGGGACAAACTACAATGAGCAGTTCTTC
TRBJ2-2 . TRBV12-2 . CASRSTGTSATANTGELFF TGTGCAAGTCGCTCAACCGGGACTAGCGCCACTGCGAACACCGGGGAGCTGTTTTTT
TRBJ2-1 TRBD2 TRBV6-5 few CASSGLAGGQNEQFF TGTGCCAGCAGTGGACTAGCGGGAGGCCAGAATGAGCAGTTCTTC
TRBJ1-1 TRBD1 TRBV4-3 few CASSQEQGSRGMAFF TGCGCCAGCAGCCAAGAACAGGGGTCCAGAGGCATGGCTTTCTTT
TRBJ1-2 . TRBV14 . CASSQAGQLGYGYTF TGTGCCAGCAGCCAGGCGGGGCAGTTGGGCTATGGCTACACCTTC
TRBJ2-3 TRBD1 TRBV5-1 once CASSLAGTGRTDTQYF TGCGCCAGCAGCTTGGCGGGGACAGGTAGGACAGATACGCAGTATTTT